This is a list of T cell receptor beta chains from one sample in a study of blood T cells in healthy people across ages. One entry per CDR3 protein results from TCRdb running MiXCR on the 5' RACE reads. Of about 560,000 distinct CDR3 sequences listed, 25% to 35% are singletons. This same sample was also taken into another study, of T cells of mothers and their children.

Sequenced material: blood. The receptors originated from a boy younger than 10 in good health. Each CDR3 is given with its conserved first and last residue. Each record gives: J gene, CDR3 length, V gene, clone size, D gene, CDR3 DNA, CDR3 protein. A D gene is named only where the DNA matches it firmly. Part of the rows lack a size; the others show once, few, many or a class for expanded clones.

J gene: TRBJ2-3
CDR3 length: 14
V gene: TRBV20-1
clone size: -
D gene: -
CDR3 DNA: TGCAGTGCTTCGAGGGGGACTAGCACAGATACGCAGTATTTT
CDR3 protein: CSASRGTSTDTQYF

J gene: TRBJ2-5
CDR3 length: 18
V gene: TRBV20-1
clone size: -
D gene: TRBD2
CDR3 DNA: TGCAGTGCCATTGTACGTCTGACTAGCGGGGAACCCCCTGAGACCCAGTACTTC
CDR3 protein: CSAIVRLTSGEPPETQYF

J gene: TRBJ2-7
CDR3 length: 15
V gene: TRBV11-2
clone size: few
D gene: TRBD2
CDR3 DNA: TGTGCCAGCAGGTCGACTAGCGGGAGCTCCTACGAGCAGTACTTC
CDR3 protein: CASRSTSGSSYEQYF

J gene: TRBJ2-7
CDR3 length: 15
V gene: TRBV5-4
clone size: -
D gene: -
CDR3 DNA: TGTGCCAGCAGCGCAGGGACGGACTTTTCCTACGAGCAGTACTTC
CDR3 protein: CASSAGTDFSYEQYF

J gene: TRBJ2-3
CDR3 length: 18
V gene: TRBV6-1
clone size: few
D gene: TRBD2
CDR3 DNA: TGTGCCAGCAGTCCCAGGACTAGCGGAGTGGGAAGCACAGATACGCAGTATTTT
CDR3 protein: CASSPRTSGVGSTDTQYF

J gene: TRBJ1-1
CDR3 length: 14
V gene: TRBV10-3
clone size: -
D gene: -
CDR3 DNA: TGTGCCATCAGTGACTCCGACAAGGGGGATGAAGCTTTCTTT
CDR3 protein: CAISDSDKGDEAFF

J gene: TRBJ2-7
CDR3 length: 16
V gene: TRBV10-3
clone size: -
D gene: -
CDR3 DNA: TGTGCCATCAGTGAAGGAAGGCAGACCCAAGGGTACGAGCAGTACTTC
CDR3 protein: CAISEGRQTQGYEQYF

J gene: TRBJ2-4
CDR3 length: 15
V gene: TRBV5-6
clone size: -
D gene: -
CDR3 DNA: TGTGCCAGCAGCTTGACCGGGGAAGGGGAGAACATTCAGTACTTC
CDR3 protein: CASSLTGEGENIQYF

J gene: TRBJ2-7
CDR3 length: 15
V gene: TRBV20-1
clone size: few
D gene: -
CDR3 DNA: TGCAGTGTAGGGGAAATTTTGGGGTCCCCCTACGAGCAGTACTTC
CDR3 protein: CSVGEILGSPYEQYF

J gene: TRBJ2-5
CDR3 length: 18
V gene: TRBV27
clone size: few
D gene: -
CDR3 DNA: TGTGCCAGCATTCAAATGCTCAGGGTACCAACGTCGGAGGAGACCCAGTACTTC
CDR3 protein: CASIQMLRVPTSEETQYF

J gene: TRBJ2-2
CDR3 length: 15
V gene: TRBV29-1
clone size: few
D gene: -
CDR3 DNA: TGCAGCGTTGAAGTAACTTTCAGCGGTGCCGGGGAGCTGTTTTTT
CDR3 protein: CSVEVTFSGAGELFF

J gene: TRBJ2-1
CDR3 length: 13
V gene: TRBV20-1
clone size: once
D gene: -
CDR3 DNA: TGCAGTGCTTCACCACCGAGTTACAATGAGCAGTTCTTC
CDR3 protein: CSASPPSYNEQFF

J gene: TRBJ2-7
CDR3 length: 15
V gene: TRBV12-3/TRBV12-4
clone size: once
D gene: -
CDR3 DNA: TGTGCCAGCAGCCCCGGGGACGGGCGCTCCTACGAGCAGTACTTC
CDR3 protein: CASSPGDGRSYEQYF